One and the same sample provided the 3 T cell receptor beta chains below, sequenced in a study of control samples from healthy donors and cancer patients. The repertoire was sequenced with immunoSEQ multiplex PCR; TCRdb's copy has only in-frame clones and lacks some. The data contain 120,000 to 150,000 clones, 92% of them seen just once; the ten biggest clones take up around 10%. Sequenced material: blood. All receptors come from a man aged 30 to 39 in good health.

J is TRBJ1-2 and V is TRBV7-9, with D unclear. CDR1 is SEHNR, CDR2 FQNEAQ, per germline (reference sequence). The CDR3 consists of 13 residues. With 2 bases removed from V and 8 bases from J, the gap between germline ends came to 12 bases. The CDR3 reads CASSLSGRSGYTF. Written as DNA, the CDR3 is TGTGCCAGCAGCTTATCAGGACGGTCGGGCTACACCTTC.

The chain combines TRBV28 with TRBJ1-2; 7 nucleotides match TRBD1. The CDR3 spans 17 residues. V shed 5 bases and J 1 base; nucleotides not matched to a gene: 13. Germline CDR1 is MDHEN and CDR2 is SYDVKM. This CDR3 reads CASSLTGTAPINYGYTF. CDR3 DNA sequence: TGTGCCAGCAGTCTGACCGGGACAGCGCCGATTAACTATGGCTACACCTTC.

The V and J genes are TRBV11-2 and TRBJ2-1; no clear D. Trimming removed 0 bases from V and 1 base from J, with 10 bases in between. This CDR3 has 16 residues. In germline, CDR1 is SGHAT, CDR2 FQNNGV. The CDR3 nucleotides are TGTGCCAGCAGCTTAGACCCTCTCGCGTCCTACAATGAGCAGTTCTTC. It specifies CASSLDPLASYNEQFF.